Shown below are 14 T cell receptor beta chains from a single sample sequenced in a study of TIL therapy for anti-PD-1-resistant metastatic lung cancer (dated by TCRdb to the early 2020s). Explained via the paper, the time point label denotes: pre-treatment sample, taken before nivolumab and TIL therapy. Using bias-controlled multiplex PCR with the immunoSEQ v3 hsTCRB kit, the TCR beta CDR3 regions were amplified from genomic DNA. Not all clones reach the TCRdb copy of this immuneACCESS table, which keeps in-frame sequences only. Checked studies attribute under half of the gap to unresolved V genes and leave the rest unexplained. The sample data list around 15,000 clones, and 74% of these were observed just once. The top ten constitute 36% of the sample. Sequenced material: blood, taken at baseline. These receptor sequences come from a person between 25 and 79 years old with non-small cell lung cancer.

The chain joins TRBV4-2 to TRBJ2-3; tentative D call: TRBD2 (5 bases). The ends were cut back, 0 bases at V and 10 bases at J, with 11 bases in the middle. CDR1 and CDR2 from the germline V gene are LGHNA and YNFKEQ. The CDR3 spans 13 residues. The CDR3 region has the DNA TGTGCCAGCAGCCAAGACCTAGACGGGGCGCAGTATTTT. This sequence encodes CASSQDLDGAQYF.

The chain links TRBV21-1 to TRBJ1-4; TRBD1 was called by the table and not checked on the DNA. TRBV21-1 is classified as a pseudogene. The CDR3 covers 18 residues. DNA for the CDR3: TGTGCCAGCAGCAAAAATGGACAGGGGCTTTCAACTAATGAAAAACTGTTTTTT. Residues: CASSKNGQGLSTNEKLFF.

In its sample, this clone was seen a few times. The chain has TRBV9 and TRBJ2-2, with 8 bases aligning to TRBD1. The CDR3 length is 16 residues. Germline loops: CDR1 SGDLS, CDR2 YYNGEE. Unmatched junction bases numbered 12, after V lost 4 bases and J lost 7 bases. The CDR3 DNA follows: TGTGCCAGCAGCCCCCAGGTCAGGGGGCTGGACGGGGAGCTGTTTTTT. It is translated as CASSPQVRGLDGELFF.

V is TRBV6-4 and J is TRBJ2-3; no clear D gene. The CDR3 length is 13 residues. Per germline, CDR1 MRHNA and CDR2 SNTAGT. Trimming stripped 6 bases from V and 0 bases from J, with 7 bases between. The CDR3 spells CASSKTSTDTQYF. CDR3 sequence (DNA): TGTGCCAGCAGCAAGACTAGCACAGATACGCAGTATTTT.

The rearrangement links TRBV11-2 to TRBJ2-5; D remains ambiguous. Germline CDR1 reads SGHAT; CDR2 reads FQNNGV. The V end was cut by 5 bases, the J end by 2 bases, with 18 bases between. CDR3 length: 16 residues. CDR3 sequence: CASSPLELAVQETQYF. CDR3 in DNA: TGTGCCAGCAGCCCCCTTGAGTTGGCAGTTCAAGAGACCCAGTACTTC. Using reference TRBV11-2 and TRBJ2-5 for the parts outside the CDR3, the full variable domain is EAGVAQSPRYKIIEKRQSVAFWCNPISGHATLYWYQQILGQGPKLLIQFQNNGVVDDSQLPKDRFSAERLKGVDSTLKIQPAKLEDSAVYLCASSPLELAVQETQYFGPGTRLLVL.

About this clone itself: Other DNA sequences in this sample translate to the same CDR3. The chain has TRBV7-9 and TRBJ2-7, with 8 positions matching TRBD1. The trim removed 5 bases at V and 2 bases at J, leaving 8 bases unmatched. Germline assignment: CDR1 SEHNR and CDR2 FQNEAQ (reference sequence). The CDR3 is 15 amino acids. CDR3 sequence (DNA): TGTGCCAGCAGCCGAGGACAGGGTGGGACCTACGAGCAGTACTTC. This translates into CASSRGQGGTYEQYF.

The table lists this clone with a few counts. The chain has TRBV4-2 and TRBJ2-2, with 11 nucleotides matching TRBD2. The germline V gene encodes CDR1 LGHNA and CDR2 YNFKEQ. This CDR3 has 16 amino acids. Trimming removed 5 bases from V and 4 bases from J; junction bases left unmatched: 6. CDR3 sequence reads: CASSIAGGRVTGELFF. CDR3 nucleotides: TGTGCCAGCAGCATAGCGGGGGGGCGGGTCACCGGGGAGCTGTTTTTT.

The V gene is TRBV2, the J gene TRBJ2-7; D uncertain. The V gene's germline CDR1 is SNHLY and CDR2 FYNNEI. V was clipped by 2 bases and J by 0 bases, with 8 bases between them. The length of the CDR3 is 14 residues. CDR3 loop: CASSEWGNSYEQYF. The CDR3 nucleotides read TGTGCCAGCAGTGAATGGGGAAACTCCTACGAGCAGTACTTC.

CDR3 sequence reads: CASSTMDPNELLFF. The CDR3 region has the DNA TGTGCCAGCAGTACCATGGACCCTAATGAATTACTGTTTTTT. The chain couples TRBV5-4 to TRBJ1-4; D unclear. Germline CDR1 reads SGHNT; CDR2 reads YYREEE (reference sequence). This CDR3 comprises 14 residues. V was pared by 5 bases and J by 13 bases, with 21 bases between.

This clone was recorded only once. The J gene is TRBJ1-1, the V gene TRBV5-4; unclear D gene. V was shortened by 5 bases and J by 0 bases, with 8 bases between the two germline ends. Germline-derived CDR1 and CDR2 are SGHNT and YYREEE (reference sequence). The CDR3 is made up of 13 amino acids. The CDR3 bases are TGTGCCAGCAGTTGGGAGTTGAACACTGAAGCTTTCTTT. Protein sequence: CASSWELNTEAFF.

In DNA form, the CDR3 reads TGTGCCAGCAGCCCCACCCCCTCTAGCGGGGGAGATACGCAGTATTTT. It specifies CASSPTPSSGGDTQYF. The chain joins TRBV7-3 to TRBJ2-3, with 10 positions matching TRBD2. The V gene end was trimmed by 5 bases and the J gene end by 5 bases; junction bases not matched to a gene: 10. Germline CDR1 is SGHTA and CDR2 is FQGTGA. CDR3 length: 16 residues.

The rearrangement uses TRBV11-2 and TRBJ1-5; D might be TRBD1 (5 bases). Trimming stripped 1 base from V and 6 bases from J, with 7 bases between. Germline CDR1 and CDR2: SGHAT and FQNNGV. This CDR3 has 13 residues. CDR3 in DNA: TGTGCCAGCAGCTTAGGGGGGGGTCAGCCCCAGCATTTT. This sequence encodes CASSLGGGQPQHF.

The CDR3 is CASSPRPGTAKNIQYF. CDR3 DNA: TGTGCCAGCAGCCCGCGTCCGGGGACAGCCAAAAACATTCAGTACTTC. The rearrangement joins TRBV7-9 to TRBJ2-4; D possibly matches TRBD1 or TRBD2 (5 bases each). Between the trimmed V and J ends, which lost 5 bases and 0 bases, there was a span of 14 bases. Germline assignment: CDR1 SEHNR and CDR2 FQNEAQ (reference sequence). This CDR3 comprises 16 residues.

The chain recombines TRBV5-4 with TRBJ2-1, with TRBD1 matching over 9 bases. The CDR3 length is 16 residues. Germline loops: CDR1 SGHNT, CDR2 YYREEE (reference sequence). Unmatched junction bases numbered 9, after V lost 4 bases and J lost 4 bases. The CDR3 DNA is TGTGCCAGCAGCCCCGCGGGGACAGGGATTTACAATGAGCAGTTCTTC. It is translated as CASSPAGTGIYNEQFF.